This T cell receptor beta chain was obtained from a study of cytomegalovirus exposure and HLA in healthy donors. V was pared by 0 bases and J by 5 bases, with 7 bases of the junction left unmatched. There are 16 residues in the CDR3. CDR1 WSHSY and CDR2 SAAADI come from the germline V gene. Clones were sequenced by immunoSEQ multiplex PCR, and TCRdb holds only the in-frame ones, with some missing. The sample has about 220,000 clones, 80% to 90% seen once. Overall study results and limits: Cytomegalovirus association was assigned to over 150 TCR beta chains. Generally TCR sequences proved uncommon, though certain public TCRs appeared in numerous donors.

Of note for this clone: Its antigen is undetermined.

This clonotype was sampled from a man between 18 and 35 years old in good health and CMV-seronegative. The chain has TRBV10-2 and TRBJ1-5; 7 bases map to TRBD1. Sequences were obtained from PBMCs. The CDR3 loop is CASSESLWTGDQPQHF. DNA for the CDR3: TGCGCCAGCAGTGAGTCGTTATGGACAGGAGATCAGCCCCAGCATTTT.